The 18 T cell receptor beta chains below were found in one sample sequenced in a study of T cells expressing NK-cell markers. Reanalyzing the 5' RACE reads, TCRdb keeps one entry per CDR3 protein, without DNA. In all, the sample yields 200,000 to 300,000 distinct CDR3 sequences. Specimen: blood T cells: a sorted CD56 or NKG2C T cell subset, CD4+ or CD8+ T cells, or bulk PBMC T cells (not recorded which). These receptor sequences come from a man aged 18 to 35 in good health.

The gene calls are TRBV27 and TRBJ2-3; as DNA is missing, the TRBD2 call by TCRdb cannot be tested. The CDR3 loop spans 15 amino acids. The germline CDR1 and CDR2 sequences are MNHEY and SMNVEV (reference sequence). The CDR3 sequence is CASRSIRLDFDTQYF.

The rearrangement joins TRBV7-6 to TRBJ1-2; with no DNA, the TCRdb D assignment of TRBD1 cannot be verified. CDR1 is SGHVS and CDR2 is FNYEAQ in the germline V gene. The CDR3 sequence is 13 residues long. CDR3 loop: CASSLLGGGGYTF.

The V gene is TRBV9, the J gene TRBJ2-1; TCRdb reports TRBD2, a call that lacks DNA to check it against. CDR1 SGDLS and CDR2 YYNGEE come from the germline V gene. The CDR3 is 16 residues long. CDR3 region: CASSVEASGRDNEQFF. Using reference TRBV9 and TRBJ2-1 for the parts outside the CDR3, the full variable domain is DSGVTQTPKHLITATGQRVTLRCSPRSGDLSVYWYQQSLDQGLQFLIQYYNGEERAKGNILERFSAQQFPDLHSELNLSSLELGDSALYFCASSVEASGRDNEQFFGPGTRLTVL.

The chain uses TRBV12-3 or TRBV12-4 and TRBJ2-7; TCRdb selects TRBD1, and the lack of DNA leaves this call unchecked. This CDR3 region has 15 residues. CDR3 sequence: CASSPRDRRSYEQYF.

This sequence joins TRBV18 and TRBJ1-3. CDR1 and CDR2 (germline): KGHSH, LQKENI. This CDR3 contains 16 residues. The CDR3 is CASSPALASSGNTIYF.

The chain employs TRBV6-2 or TRBV6-3 and TRBJ2-5. CDR3 length equals 12 residues. CDR1 and CDR2 (germline): MNHEY, SVGEGT. The CDR3 here is CASSYVGETQYF.

The chain links TRBV20-1 to TRBJ2-3; TCRdb calls TRBD1, which cannot be checked without DNA. This CDR3 is 16 amino acids long. Per germline, CDR1 DFQATT and CDR2 SNEGSKA (reference sequence). CDR3 in amino acids: CSASSGTGRMRDTQYF.

V gene TRBV20-1 combines with J gene TRBJ2-1; the D call of TRBD2 rests on TCRdb alone, since no DNA is present to check it. The CDR3 length is 16 residues. Germline V CDR1 and CDR2: DFQATT, SNEGSKA (reference sequence). The chain's CDR3 is CSASPVAGASYNEQFF.

V is TRBV12-3 or TRBV12-4 and J is TRBJ1-5. The CDR3 is 15 amino acids. CDR3 sequence reads: CASSSGPSSNQPQHF.

CDR3 loop: CASSLPTSYNNEQFF. The V call is TRBV18, the J call TRBJ2-1. Germline assignment: CDR1 KGHSH and CDR2 LQKENI. The CDR3 totals 15 residues. Full variable domain (missing parts from reference TRBV18 and TRBJ2-1): NAGVMQNPRHLVRRRGQEARLRCSPMKGHSHVYWYRQLPEEGLKFMVYLQKENIIDESGMPKERFSAEFPKEGPSILRIQQVVRGDSAAYFCASSLPTSYNNEQFFGPGTRLTVL.

V is TRBV12-3 or TRBV12-4 and J is TRBJ2-5; TCRdb's assignment of TRBD2 cannot be checked, as there is no DNA. The CDR3 sequence is 15 residues long. The CDR3 here is CASSLLAELQETQYF.

The chain employs TRBV12-3 or TRBV12-4 and TRBJ2-5; the D call from TCRdb, TRBD1, cannot be confirmed without DNA. The length of the CDR3 is 14 residues. This chain's CDR3 is CASSLGQGRETQYF.

The chain links TRBV12-3 or TRBV12-4 to TRBJ2-5; the TRBD1 assignment by TCRdb is unverifiable without DNA. This CDR3 has 16 amino acids. CDR3 protein: CASSPKGQGARETQYF.

This chain connects TRBV6-1 to TRBJ2-6; no DNA is available, so the TRBD1 call from TCRdb remains unchecked. CDR1 and CDR2 from the germline V gene are MNHNS and SASEGT. The length of the CDR3 is 16 residues. The CDR3 loop is CASSATGSSGANVLTF.

The V gene is TRBV5-1, the J gene TRBJ1-6; TCRdb reports TRBD1, a call that lacks DNA to check it against. The CDR3 loop spans 15 amino acids. Germline V gene data show CDR1 as SGHRS and CDR2 as YFSETQ. CDR3 residues: CASSSSGTEGSPLHF.

The chain couples TRBV6-5 to TRBJ2-3; the D gene TCRdb calls, TRBD2, cannot be checked with no DNA. CDR1 MNHEY and CDR2 SVGAGI come from the germline V gene. This CDR3 contains 16 residues. The CDR3 region is CASSYGGGTITDTQYF.

The chain recombines TRBV19 with TRBJ2-7; the TRBD2 assignment by TCRdb is unverifiable without DNA. Germline values: CDR1 LNHDA, CDR2 SQIVND (reference sequence). This CDR3 spans 16 amino acids. The CDR3 reads CASASSGIDGSYEQYF. Variable domain in full (rest from reference TRBV19 and TRBJ2-7): DGGITQSPKYLFRKEGQNVTLSCEQNLNHDAMYWYRQDPGQGLRLIYYSQIVNDFQKGDIAEGYSVSREKKESFPLTVTSAQKNPTAFYLCASASSGIDGSYEQYFGPGTRLTVT.

This sequence joins TRBV20-1 and TRBJ2-2; the D call from TCRdb, TRBD2, cannot be confirmed without DNA. The CDR3 runs 16 residues. In germline, CDR1 is DFQATT, CDR2 SNEGSKA (reference sequence). CDR3 residues: CSAPATSGLVTGELFF.